Listed below are T cell receptor beta chains from one sample, sequenced in a study of immune evolution from preneoplasia to lung adenocarcinoma. Data came from immunoSEQ multiplex PCR; TCRdb stores just in-frame clones and leaves some out. The table has under 45,000 clones, more than 60% seen once; the top ten hold about 4.3%. Sequencing used FFPE invasive lung adenocarcinoma tissue. Source of these receptors: a person aged 55 to 75 with lung adenocarcinoma. CDR3s include the opening cysteine and the closing phenylalanine or tryptophan. D genes are given only for firm matches. Clone size appears in some rows only: once, few, many, or a class for an expanded clone.

.	TRBJ2-1	.	TRBV1	15	TGCACCAGCAGCCAAAGCGGGAGGGCCTACAATGAGCAGTTCTTC	CTSSQSGRAYNEQFF
.	TRBJ1-5	.	TRBV30	16	TGTGCCTGGAGGGTCCGGGACGGTTATAGCAATCAGCCCCAGCATTTT	CAWRVRDGYSNQPQHF
.	TRBJ1-5	.	TRBV6-5	14	TGTGCCAGCCTCGAGGGGGGACCCAATCAGCCCCAGCATTTT	CASLEGGPNQPQHF
.	TRBJ1-4	.	TRBV5-5	15	TGTGCCAGCAGCTTGGAGGACACCTTTAATGAAAAACTGTTTTTT	CASSLEDTFNEKLFF
few	TRBJ2-7	.	TRBV6-1	15	TGTGCCAGCAGTGATGAAGTAGCGGCCGCCTACGAGCAGTACTTC	CASSDEVAAAYEQYF
.	TRBJ2-1	TRBD1	TRBV27	15	TGTGCCAGCAGCCAAGGACAGGGGTGGTACAATGAGCAGTTCTTC	CASSQGQGWYNEQFF
few	TRBJ1-5	.	TRBV27	15	TGTGCCAGCAGCAGCCTCATGGGTAGCAATCAGCCCCAGCATTTT	CASSSLMGSNQPQHF
.	TRBJ1-4	.	TRBV19	15	TGTGCCAGTAGTATAGCGGGGAGACCCGGTGAAAAACTGTTTTTT	CASSIAGRPGEKLFF
.	TRBJ2-1	.	TRBV7-9	15	TGTGCCAGCAGCTTAGCTCTAGCTTTAGGCAATGAGCAGTTCTTC	CASSLALALGNEQFF
.	TRBJ1-2	TRBD1	TRBV19	14	TGTGCCAGTAGTATCCCCGGACAGGGGTTCGGCTACACCTTC	CASSIPGQGFGYTF
.	TRBJ1-2	.	TRBV7-2	13	TGTGCCAGCAGACCTGACAGCAGCTATGGCTACACCTTC	CASRPDSSYGYTF
few	TRBJ2-5	.	TRBV9	18	TGTGCCAGCACCCCTCTAGCTGGAGGGGGGAGGTTAGGAGAGACCCAGTACTTC	CASTPLAGGGRLGETQYF
.	TRBJ2-5	.	TRBV29-1	12	TGCAGCGTTAATGCTCAACAAGAGACCCAGTACTTC	CSVNAQQETQYF
.	TRBJ2-7	TRBD2	TRBV18	13	TGTGCCAGCTCACCACAGGGAGGGAACGAGCAGTACTTC	CASSPQGGNEQYF
.	TRBJ2-3	TRBD2	TRBV11-2	18	TGTGCCAGCAGCTGGGTGGGGACTAGCGGGAGTTACACAGATACGCAGTATTTT	CASSWVGTSGSYTDTQYF
.	TRBJ1-4	.	TRBV5-1	14	TGCGCCAGCCGCGGCACAGGGAAGGGTGAAAAACTGTTTTTT	CASRGTGKGEKLFF
.	TRBJ2-2	.	TRBV30	13	TGTGCCTGGTTTAATATCTGGACCGGGGAGCTGTTTTTT	CAWFNIWTGELFF
.	TRBJ1-1	.	TRBV28	14	TGTGCCAGCAGCCCTCCGGGACACCGAGTCGAAGCTTTCTTT	CASSPPGHRVEAFF
.	TRBJ1-3	.	TRBV18	16	TGTGCCAGCTCACGATCGGGACCCAGCTCTGGAAACACCATATATTTT	CASSRSGPSSGNTIYF
.	TRBJ2-5	TRBD1	TRBV28	15	TGTGCCAGCAGTCCCTGGACAGGGGGCGCGGAGACCCAGTACTTC	CASSPWTGGAETQYF
few	TRBJ1-5	.	TRBV19	16	TGTGCCAGTGCTTTTTGGGTCAGTGGCCCTGATCAGCCCCAGCATTTT	CASAFWVSGPDQPQHF
.	TRBJ1-5	.	TRBV30	14	TGTGCCTGGAGTGTCCGGAGGGGGGATCAGCCCCAGCATTTT	CAWSVRRGDQPQHF
.	TRBJ1-1	.	TRBV7-2	13	TGTGCCAGCAGCTTAGTCCAGGGCACTGAAGCTTTCTTT	CASSLVQGTEAFF
few	TRBJ2-7	.	TRBV18	13	TGTGCCAGCTCACCCGACAGCCACTACGAGCAGTACTTC	CASSPDSHYEQYF
.	TRBJ1-1	.	TRBV7-2	12	TGTGCCAGCACCCGGGGGCCCCTTGAAGCTTTCTTT	CASTRGPLEAFF
.	TRBJ1-1	.	TRBV4-1	15	TGCGCCAGCAGCCAGGGTCAGGGTTGGAACACTGAAGCTTTCTTT	CASSQGQGWNTEAFF
.	TRBJ2-7	TRBD1	TRBV29-1	12	TGCAGCGCTGGACAGGGGATCTACGAGCAGTACTTC	CSAGQGIYEQYF
.	TRBJ2-7	TRBD2	TRBV5-4	15	TGTGCCAGCAGCCCAAGACTAGCGGAGTCCTACGAGCAGTACTTC	CASSPRLAESYEQYF
.	TRBJ2-2	TRBD2	TRBV7-2	15	TGTGCCAGCAGCTTATTCGCGGGAGGGACCGGGGAGCTGTTTTTT	CASSLFAGGTGELFF
few	TRBJ1-2	.	TRBV7-8	12	TGTGCCAGCAGCGGATATAGCTATGGCTACACCTTC	CASSGYSYGYTF
.	TRBJ2-7	.	TRBV6-6	12	TGTGCCAGCAGTGGGGACACCTACGAGCAGTACTTC	CASSGDTYEQYF
.	TRBJ2-7	.	TRBV7-8	16	TGTGCCAGCAGCTTAAGAGGGTCAGGAAGCTCCTACGAGCAGTACTTC	CASSLRGSGSSYEQYF
.	TRBJ2-5	TRBD2	TRBV11-3	15	TGTGCCAGCAGCCCACGGAGCGGGAGGATGGAGACCCAGTACTTC	CASSPRSGRMETQYF
.	TRBJ2-2	.	TRBV10-2	13	TGCGCCAGCAGTGTCTGGGGGGCCGGGGAGCTGTTTTTT	CASSVWGAGELFF
.	TRBJ2-5	TRBD1	TRBV28	13	TGTGCCAGCAGTTCAGGGGACAGAGAGACCCAGTACTTC	CASSSGDRETQYF
.	TRBJ2-2	.	TRBV19	14	TGTGCCAGTAGTATCTTCACAGGTACCGGGGAGCTGTTTTTT	CASSIFTGTGELFF